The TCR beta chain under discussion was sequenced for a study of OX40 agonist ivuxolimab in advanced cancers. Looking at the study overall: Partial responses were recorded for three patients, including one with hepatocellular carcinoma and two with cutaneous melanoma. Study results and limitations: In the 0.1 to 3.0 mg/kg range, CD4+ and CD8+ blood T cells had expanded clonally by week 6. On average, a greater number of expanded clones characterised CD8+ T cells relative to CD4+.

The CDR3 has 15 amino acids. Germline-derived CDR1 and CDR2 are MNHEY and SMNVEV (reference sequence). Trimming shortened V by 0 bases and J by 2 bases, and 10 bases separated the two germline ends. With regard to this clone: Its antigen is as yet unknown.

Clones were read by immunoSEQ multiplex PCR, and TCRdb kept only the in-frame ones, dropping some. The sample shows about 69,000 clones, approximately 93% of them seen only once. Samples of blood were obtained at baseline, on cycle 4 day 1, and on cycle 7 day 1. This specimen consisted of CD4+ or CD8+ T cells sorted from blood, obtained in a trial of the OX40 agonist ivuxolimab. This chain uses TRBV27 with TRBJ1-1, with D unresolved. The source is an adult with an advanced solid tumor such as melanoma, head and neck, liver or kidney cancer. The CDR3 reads CASSLSGRTNTEAFF. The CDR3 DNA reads TGTGCCAGCAGTTTATCAGGTCGGACTAACACTGAAGCTTTCTTT.